This entry describes one T cell receptor beta chain. Its antigen is as yet unknown. Sample barcodes and UMIs were carried by the TCR alpha and TCR beta cDNA libraries that 5'RACE generated with constant-segment primers. TCRdb re-derived calls from the 5' RACE reads in MiXCR, one entry per CDR3 protein. The data contain 300,000 to 350,000 distinct CDR3 sequences, about an eighth of them seen just once; the ten biggest clones take up about a fifth. These data come from a study of T-cell memory formation after mild COVID-19. Whole-study results and caveats: The pre-infection memory compartment contained some responding clones, suggesting cross-reactive memory joined. Clonal second-wave expansions that peaked on day 37 had unconfirmed SARS-CoV-2 specificity. Contracting clones, day 15 to 85, had balanced CD4/CD8, and later expanders favored CD4+.

The CDR3 totals 13 residues. CDR1 MNHNY and CDR2 SVGAGI come from the germline V gene (reference sequence). V gave up 4 bases and J gave up 3 bases; unmatched junction bases: 1. The source is a man younger than 35 who had mild COVID-19 (a few samples of this study predate the infection). Cell type and time point are not known. What was sequenced was PBMCs or a T cell subset sorted from them (not recorded which). V usage is TRBV6-6 and J usage is TRBJ2-7; 9 nucleotides match TRBD1. The CDR3 sequence: CASSWDRVYEQYF. In DNA form, the CDR3 reads TGTGCCAGCAGTTGGGACAGGGTCTACGAGCAGTACTTC.